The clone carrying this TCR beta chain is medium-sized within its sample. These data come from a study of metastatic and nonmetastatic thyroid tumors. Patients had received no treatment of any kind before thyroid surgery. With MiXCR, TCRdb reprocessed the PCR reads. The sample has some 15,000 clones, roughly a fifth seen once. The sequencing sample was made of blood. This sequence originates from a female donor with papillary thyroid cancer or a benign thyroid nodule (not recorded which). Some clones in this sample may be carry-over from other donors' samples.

The CDR3 region is CASRRETSTDTQYF. DNA for the CDR3: TGTGCCAGCAGGCGGGAGACTAGCACAGATACGCAGTATTTT. The J gene is TRBJ2-3, the V gene TRBV2; TRBD2 matches at 7 bases. Germline assignment: CDR1 SNHLY and CDR2 FYNNEI. The length of the CDR3 is 14 residues. V was pared by 6 bases and J by 0 bases, with 3 bases of the junction left unmatched.